This record looks at one TCR beta chain sequence and its context. The CDR3 has 12 residues. The V end lost 6 bases, the J end lost 8 bases, and 13 bases lay between the germline ends. Germline CDR1 LNHDA, CDR2 SQIVND (reference sequence). TCRdb's table, derived via immunoSEQ multiplex PCR, lists solely in-frame clones and lacks some. Among about 190,000 clones listed, around 93% were seen once. This sample was taken from a study of control samples from healthy donors and cancer patients. This chain joins TRBV19 and TRBJ1-2; no clear D. The sequence derives from a man aged 25 to 40 in good health. The material sequenced was blood. Here the CDR3 reads CASRDGIEGYTF. The CDR3 DNA reads as TGTGCCAGTAGGGACGGGATTGAAGGCTACACCTTC.